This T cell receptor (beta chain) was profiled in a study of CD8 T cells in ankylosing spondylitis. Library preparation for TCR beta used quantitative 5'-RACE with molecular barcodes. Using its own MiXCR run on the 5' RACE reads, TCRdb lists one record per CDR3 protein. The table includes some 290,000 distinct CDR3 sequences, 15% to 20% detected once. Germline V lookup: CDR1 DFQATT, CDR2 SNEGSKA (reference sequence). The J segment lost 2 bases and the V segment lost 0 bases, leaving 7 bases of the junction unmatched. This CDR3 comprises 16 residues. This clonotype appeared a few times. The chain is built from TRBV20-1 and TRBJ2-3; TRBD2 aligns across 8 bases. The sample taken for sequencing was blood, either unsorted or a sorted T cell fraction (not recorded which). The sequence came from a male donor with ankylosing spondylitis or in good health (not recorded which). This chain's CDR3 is CSARDGTSRSTDTQYF. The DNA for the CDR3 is TGCAGTGCTAGAGATGGGACTAGTCGTTCCACAGATACGCAGTATTTT.